One sample yielded the 11 T cell receptor beta chains listed below, sequenced in a study of shared clonotypes between healthy human individuals. The repertoire was sequenced with immunoSEQ multiplex PCR; TCRdb's copy has only in-frame clones and lacks some. The repertoire consists of millions of clones, with 85% to 95% occurring once and the leading ten covering roughly 0.13%. Sequencing was done on a sample of naive CD4+ T cells sorted from blood. Subset defined: CD45RA+ positively selected. These receptors all come from a man between 18 and 29 years old in good health.

On this clone itself: Distinct nucleotide sequences in the sample also encode this CDR3. V usage is TRBV6-5 and J usage is TRBJ1-1; 7 bases are a match to TRBD1. There are 13 residues in the CDR3. After removal of 8 bases from V and 0 bases from J, the junction contained 3 bases not matched to a gene. The germline CDR1 and CDR2 sequences are MNHEY and SVGAGI. The CDR3 DNA follows: TGTGCCAGCCACAGGGGTATGAACACTGAAGCTTTCTTT. It is translated as CASHRGMNTEAFF.

The chain recombines TRBV7-9 with TRBJ2-2; D remains unclear. V dropped 1 base and J dropped 6 bases, with 9 bases sitting between them. Germline CDR1 is SEHNR and CDR2 is FQNEAQ (reference sequence). The CDR3 has 14 amino acids. CDR3 coding DNA: TGTGCCAGCAGCTTAGTGAGCTTAGCCGGGGAGCTGTTTTTT. Translating gives CASSLVSLAGELFF.

On this clone itself: Additional DNA sequences in this sample encode the identical CDR3. The J gene is TRBJ2-3, the V gene TRBV28; D possibly matches TRBD1 or TRBD2 (5 bases each). CDR1 and CDR2 (germline): MDHEN, SYDVKM. CDR3 size: 11 residues. Trimming took off 3 bases at V and 8 bases at J, with 6 bases between the two ends. The CDR3 DNA sequence: TGTGCCAGCAGTTTGAGGGGTACGCAGTATTTT. It specifies CASSLRGTQYF.

The rearrangement uses TRBV7-8 and TRBJ2-1; D may be TRBD1 or TRBD2 (5 bases each). Germline V gene lookup returns CDR1 SGHVS and CDR2 FQNEAQ. The CDR3 contains 19 residues. V lost 5 bases, J lost 5 bases, and 28 bases lay in between. Written as DNA, the CDR3 is TGTGCCAGCAGCGTTAGGACGGGGCCCCCTCTCCCAGACCACAATGAGCAGTTCTTC. It encodes CASSVRTGPPLPDHNEQFF.

V is TRBV30 and J is TRBJ1-6, with a possible D match to TRBD1 (6 bases). Per germline, CDR1 GTSNPN and CDR2 SVGIG (reference sequence). This CDR3 spans 13 amino acids. V was trimmed by 6 bases and J by 10 bases, leaving 16 bases between them. CDR3 amino acids: CACNWDGGSPLHF. The DNA for the CDR3 is TGTGCCTGCAATTGGGACGGGGGCTCACCCCTCCACTTT.

This clone has a single count. The J gene is TRBJ2-2, the V gene TRBV4-1; D is unclear. Germline V lookup: CDR1 MGHRA, CDR2 YSYEKL. Trimming shortened V by 2 bases and J by 1 base, and 8 bases separated the two germline ends. This CDR3 comprises 15 residues. DNA of the CDR3: TGCGCCAGCAGCCAAATGGACCGGAACACCGGGGAGCTGTTTTTT. Translating gives CASSQMDRNTGELFF.

The chain is built from TRBV5-1 and TRBJ1-2; unclear D gene. Germline lookup yields CDR1 SGHRS and CDR2 YFSETQ. The length of the CDR3 is 12 residues. The ends were cut back, 4 bases at V and 8 bases at J, with 12 bases in the middle. DNA for the CDR3: TGCGCCAGCAGCACCCGAAACGGGGGCTACACCTTC. Residues: CASSTRNGGYTF.

The rearrangement joins TRBV5-1 to TRBJ1-4; D is ambiguous. V dropped 0 bases and J dropped 0 bases, with 6 bases sitting between them. This CDR3 region has 15 residues. Per the germline V gene, CDR1 is SGHRS and CDR2 is YFSETQ. The CDR3 sequence: CASSLGRTTNEKLFF. CDR3 DNA sequence: TGCGCCAGCAGCTTGGGAAGAACAACTAATGAAAAACTGTTTTTT.

J is TRBJ1-2 and V is TRBV11-2; the D gene is possibly TRBD1 (6 bases). Germline loops: CDR1 SGHAT, CDR2 FQNNGV. V gave up 2 bases and J gave up 8 bases, with 15 bases separating them. This CDR3 spans 14 amino acids. The CDR3 reads CASSLRGVGGGYTF. The CDR3 coding sequence is TGTGCCAGCAGCTTAAGGGGGGTCGGAGGCGGCTACACCTTC.

This clone has only one observation. This rearrangement joins TRBV29-1 to TRBJ2-1; D gene uncertain. This CDR3 spans 13 amino acids. V lost 4 bases and J 4 bases, leaving 11 bases between the germline ends. The germline V gene encodes CDR1 SQVTM and CDR2 ANQGSEA. CDR3 amino acids: CSVGVSVYNEQFF. In DNA form, the CDR3 reads TGCAGCGTTGGGGTCTCCGTATACAATGAGCAGTTCTTC.

This chain joins TRBV9 and TRBJ2-7; the D gene is possibly TRBD1 (6 bases). Germline V lookup: CDR1 SGDLS, CDR2 YYNGEE. The CDR3 extends over 14 amino acids. V was trimmed by 0 bases and J by 2 bases, leaving 9 bases between them. CDR3 sequence (DNA): TGTGCCAGCAGCGTAGGGACAGAAACCTACGAGCAGTACTTC. It encodes CASSVGTETYEQYF.